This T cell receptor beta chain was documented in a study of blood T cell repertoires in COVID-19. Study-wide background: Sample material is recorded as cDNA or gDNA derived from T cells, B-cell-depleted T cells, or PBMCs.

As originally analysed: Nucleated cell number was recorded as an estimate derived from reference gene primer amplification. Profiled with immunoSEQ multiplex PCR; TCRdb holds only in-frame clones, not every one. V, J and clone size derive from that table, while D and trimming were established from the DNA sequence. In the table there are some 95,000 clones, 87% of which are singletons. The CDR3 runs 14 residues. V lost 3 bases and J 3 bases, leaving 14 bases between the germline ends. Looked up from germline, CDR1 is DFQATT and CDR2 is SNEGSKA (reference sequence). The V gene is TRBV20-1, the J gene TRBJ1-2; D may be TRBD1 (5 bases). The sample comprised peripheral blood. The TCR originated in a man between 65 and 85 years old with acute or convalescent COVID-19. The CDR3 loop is CSASGQGWYYGYTF. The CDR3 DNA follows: TGCAGTGCTAGTGGCCAGGGATGGTACTATGGCTACACCTTC.